Sequencing of this T cell receptor (beta chain) was carried out in a study of T-cell memory formation after mild COVID-19. Points from the study as a whole: CD4+ contracting clones were found mainly in CM and EM, and CD8+ ones in EMRA. A second wave of clones peaked on day 37, and their SARS-CoV-2 specificity went unconfirmed. Balance between CD4 and CD8 was seen in clones contracting day 15 to 85, and a CD4+ lean was seen in later expanders.

The 5'RACE method, run with constant-segment primers, produced TCR alpha and TCR beta cDNA libraries (carrying sample barcodes and UMIs). One entry per CDR3 protein, called by TCRdb with MiXCR from the 5' RACE reads. The sample contains fewer than 500,000 distinct CDR3 sequences, about 23% of which appear only once. Notes on this clonotype: Its antigen remains unknown.

Germline lookup yields CDR1 DFQATT and CDR2 SNEGSKA (reference sequence). There are 15 residues in the CDR3. Trimming cost V 5 bases and J 4 bases; bases outside gene matches: 11. Sequences were obtained from PBMCs or a T cell subset sorted from them (not recorded which). The source is an adult woman who had mild COVID-19 (a few samples of this study predate the infection). Cell type and time point are not known. The chain has TRBV20-1 and TRBJ2-7, with 10 bases that match TRBD1. Here the CDR3 DNA reads TGCAGTGCTCCCCCCTCCGGGACAGGGGCTTACGAGCAGTACTTC. Amino acids: CSAPPSGTGAYEQYF.